This T cell receptor beta chain is from a study of CD8+ T cells in alopecia areata. Described treatment: oral pan-JAK inhibitor, 5-10 mg twice daily. Extracted RNA was reverse transcribed into cDNA, the sequencing template. The protocol was immunoSEQ multiplex PCR, while the TCRdb copy is restricted to in-frame clones and leaves out a portion. Of 150,000 to 200,000 clones in the sample, around three fifths were seen once. Germline CDR1 MGHRA, CDR2 YSYEKL. There are 13 residues in the CDR3. J was trimmed by 11 bases and V by 0 bases; bases with no gene match: 6. In this sample, this clone turned up a few times. The target antigen is unknown. Study-level findings and limits: Numerous expanded lesional clones remained in scalp and blood during tofacitinib. Normal scalp showed lower clonality than lesional scalp, especially alopecia totalis/universalis.

V and J are TRBV4-1 and TRBJ1-2; 7 bases align to TRBD1. This sequence originates from a human donor with alopecia areata. Sequencing used CD4+ T cells sorted from blood, obtained at week 24, from a patient treated with tofacitinib. As DNA, the CDR3 is TGCGCCAGCAGCCAAGATCTACAGGGGACTTACACCTTC. It codes for CASSQDLQGTYTF.